The 13 T cell receptor beta chains reported below all come from one sample, sequenced in a study of T cell responses to AZD1222 COVID-19 vaccine. Profiled with immunoSEQ multiplex PCR; TCRdb holds only in-frame clones, not every one. The sample consists of more than 90,000 clones, around 83% of them appearing once. Sequences were derived from peripheral blood, sampled 28 days after the second AZD1222 dose. These receptors were taken from an adult who received the AZD1222 COVID-19 vaccine.

This chain connects TRBV2 to TRBJ2-3; TRBD2 matches 9 bases. V lost 3 bases, J lost 2 bases, and 6 bases stayed unmatched. CDR3 size: 16 residues. Germline-derived CDR1 and CDR2 are SNHLY and FYNNEI. For the CDR3, the DNA is TGTGCCAGCAGTGAGGCGGGACTAGCCCTCACAGATACGCAGTATTTT. It yields the protein CASSEAGLALTDTQYF.

CDR3 sequence: CSARGLEGPYEQYF. The CDR3 DNA follows: TGCAGTGCTCGTGGCCTCGAGGGACCCTACGAGCAGTACTTC. The gene calls are TRBV20-1 and TRBJ2-7; D possibly uses TRBD1 or TRBD2 (5 bases each). Trimming left V 5 bases short and J 2 bases short, with 16 bases between. The CDR3 has 14 residues. Germline CDR1 and CDR2: DFQATT and SNEGSKA (reference sequence).

The rearrangement links TRBV5-4 to TRBJ2-3, with 10 bases matching TRBD1. V was pared by 4 bases and J by 6 bases, with 2 bases of the junction left unmatched. The CDR3 has 13 residues. Germline values: CDR1 SGHNT, CDR2 YYREEE (reference sequence). The CDR3 nucleotides are TGTGCCAGCAGCCAGGACAGGGGGGATACGCAGTATTTT. It codes for CASSQDRGDTQYF. Full variable domain (remainder filled in from reference TRBV5-4 and TRBJ2-3): ETGVTQSPTHLIKTRGQQVTLRCSSQSGHNTVSWYQQALGQGPQFIFQYYREEENGRGNFPPRFSGLQFPNYSSELNVNALELDDSALYLCASSQDRGDTQYFGPGTRLTVL.

The chain joins TRBV14 to TRBJ2-1; TRBD2 matches 7 bases. J lost 8 bases, V lost 2 bases, and 9 bases had no gene match. CDR1 and CDR2 from the germline V gene are SGHDN and FVKESK. The CDR3 is made up of 15 amino acids. CDR3 sequence: CASSQYGEGRDEQFF. CDR3 coding DNA: TGTGCCAGCAGCCAATACGGGGAGGGCCGAGATGAGCAGTTCTTC. Together with reference TRBV14 and TRBJ2-1, the CDR3 gives the full variable domain: EAGVTQFPSHSVIEKGQTVTLRCDPISGHDNLYWYRRVMGKEIKFLLHFVKESKQDESGMPNNRFLAERTGGTYSTLKVQPAELEDSGVYFCASSQYGEGRDEQFFGPGTRLTVL.

This clone was observed a handful of times. V gene TRBV30 combines with J gene TRBJ1-5; D possibly corresponds to TRBD1 (5 bases). With 1 base removed from V and 4 bases from J, the gap between germline ends came to 8 bases. From germline, CDR1 is GTSNPN and CDR2 SVGIG (reference sequence). This CDR3 comprises 13 residues. In nucleotides, the CDR3 is TGTGCCTGGAGTGGGGGCCTTAATCAGCCCCAGCATTTT. It yields the protein CAWSGGLNQPQHF.

V gene TRBV24-1 combines with J gene TRBJ1-5; D ambiguous. V gave up 6 bases and J gave up 3 bases, with 11 bases separating them. The CDR3 has 14 residues. Germline V gene lookup returns CDR1 KGHDR and CDR2 SFDVKD. The CDR3 coding sequence is TGTGCCACCAGTCGCCGGGAGAACAATCAGCCCCAGCATTTT. It yields the protein CATSRRENNQPQHF.

This clone was detected only once. V usage is TRBV27 and J usage is TRBJ1-1, with D hard to call. The CDR3 has 12 amino acids. V shed 10 bases and J shed 1 base, with 10 bases lying between them. Per the germline V gene, CDR1 is MNHEY and CDR2 is SMNVEV (reference sequence). The CDR3, as DNA: TGTGCCAACCCTGGGCCGAACACTGAAGCTTTCTTT. Its protein is CANPGPNTEAFF.

This chain uses TRBV18 with TRBJ1-1, with D perhaps matching TRBD1 (5 bases). Germline CDR1 KGHSH, CDR2 LQKENI. V lost 1 base to trimming and J lost 4 bases, with 13 bases between them. This CDR3 comprises 15 residues. The CDR3 nucleotides are TGTGCCAGCTCACCACGGGGGAACGTCGGCACTGAAGCTTTCTTT. This encodes CASSPRGNVGTEAFF.

The chain couples TRBV5-1 to TRBJ1-2; 8 positions match TRBD1. Germline lookup yields CDR1 SGHRS and CDR2 YFSETQ. The CDR3 is 15 residues long. V lost 4 bases and J lost 8; bases outside the gene matches: 13. Written as DNA, the CDR3 is TGCGCCAGCAGCACGGGACAGGAAGCTATGGGAGGCTACACCTTC. Protein sequence: CASSTGQEAMGGYTF.

This clone appeared a single time. The J gene is TRBJ1-3, the V gene TRBV20-1; the D is unclear. V was pared by 4 bases and J by 3 bases, with 4 bases between. The CDR3 is 11 amino acids. Germline V gives CDR1 DFQATT, CDR2 SNEGSKA (reference sequence). The CDR3 is CSATVGNTIYF. Here the CDR3 DNA reads TGCAGTGCTACGGTTGGAAACACCATATATTTT.

The chain carries TRBV2 and TRBJ1-6; 9 bases are a match to TRBD1. This CDR3 has 13 residues. With 10 bases clipped from V and 5 bases from J, the junction kept 3 bases outside the gene matches. In germline, CDR1 is SNHLY, CDR2 FYNNEI. CDR3 DNA: TGTGCCAACGGACAGGGGAATAATTCACCCCTCCACTTT. Its protein product is CANGQGNNSPLHF.

In this sample, this clone turned up once. The V call is TRBV7-2, the J call TRBJ2-4; the D is unclear. The V and J ends lost 2 bases and 1 base respectively, with 9 bases between them. The germline V gene encodes CDR1 SGHTA and CDR2 FQGNSA. This CDR3 comprises 15 residues. The CDR3 reads CASSLNRGAKNIQYF. The CDR3 DNA reads TGTGCCAGCAGCTTAAACCGAGGTGCCAAAAACATTCAGTACTTC.

CDR3 nucleotide sequence: TGTGCCATCAGTGACGGCGAGAGTCACAATCAGCCCCAGCATTTT. This translates into CAISDGESHNQPQHF. The V gene is TRBV10-3, the J gene TRBJ1-5; D uncertain. Germline V gene data show CDR1 as ENHRY and CDR2 as SYGVKD. Trimming cost V 3 bases and J 3 bases, with 12 bases left between them. CDR3 length equals 15 residues.